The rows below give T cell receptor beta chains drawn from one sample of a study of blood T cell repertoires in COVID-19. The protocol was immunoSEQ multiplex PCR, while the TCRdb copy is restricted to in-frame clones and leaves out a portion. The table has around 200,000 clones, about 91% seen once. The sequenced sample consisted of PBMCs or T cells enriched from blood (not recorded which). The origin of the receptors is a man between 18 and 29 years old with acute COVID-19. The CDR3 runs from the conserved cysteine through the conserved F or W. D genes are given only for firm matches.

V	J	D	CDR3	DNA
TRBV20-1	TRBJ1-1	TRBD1	CSASDRGRHHRTEAFF	TGCAGTGCTAGTGACAGGGGACGCCACCACCGCACTGAAGCTTTCTTT
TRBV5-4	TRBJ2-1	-	CASNPDSYNEQFF	TGTGCCAGCAACCCTGACAGTTACAATGAGCAGTTCTTC
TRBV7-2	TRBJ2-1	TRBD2	CASSSSGRNSDEQFF	TGTGCCAGCAGCTCTAGCGGGAGGAATAGCGATGAGCAGTTCTTC
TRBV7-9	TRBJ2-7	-	CASSHADRTTPPPEQYF	TGTGCCAGCAGCCACGCCGATAGGACTACCCCTCCTCCCGAGCAGTACTTC
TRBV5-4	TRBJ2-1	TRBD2	CASSLAGGHNEQFF	TGTGCCAGCAGCTTGGCGGGGGGTCACAATGAGCAGTTCTTC
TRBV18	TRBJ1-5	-	CASSAGAGQPQHF	TGTGCCAGCTCTGCGGGGGCCGGCCAGCCCCAGCATTTT
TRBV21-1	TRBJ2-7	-	CASSKKPGFYEQYF	TGTGCCAGCAGCAAAAAACCGGGGTTCTACGAGCAGTACTTC
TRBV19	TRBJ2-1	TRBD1	CASRQGAYNEQFF	TGTGCCAGTAGACAGGGGGCCTACAATGAGCAGTTCTTC
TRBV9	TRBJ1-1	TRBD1	CASSAHRDRVATEAFF	TGTGCCAGCAGTGCTCACCGGGACAGGGTAGCCACTGAAGCTTTCTTT
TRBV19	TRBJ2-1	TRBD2	CASSISLAGSYNEQFF	TGTGCCAGTAGTATTTCGCTAGCGGGCTCCTACAATGAGCAGTTCTTC
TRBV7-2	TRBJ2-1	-	CASSLGVTGSNEQFF	TGTGCCAGCAGCTTAGGAGTGACGGGAAGTAATGAGCAGTTCTTC
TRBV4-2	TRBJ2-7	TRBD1	CASSQDGTGDGEQYF	TGTGCCAGCAGCCAAGATGGGACAGGGGATGGTGAGCAGTACTTC
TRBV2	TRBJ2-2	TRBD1	CASRVTGSAAGELFF	TGTGCCAGCAGAGTGACAGGGAGTGCGGCCGGGGAGCTGTTTTTT
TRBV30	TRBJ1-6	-	CAWRGNTGNSPLHF	TGTGCCTGGAGGGGCAATACAGGGAATTCACCCCTCCACTTT
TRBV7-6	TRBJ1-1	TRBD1	CASSLDRENTEAFF	TGTGCCAGCAGCTTGGACAGGGAAAACACTGAAGCTTTCTTT
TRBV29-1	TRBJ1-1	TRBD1	CSVEEPPGGNTEAFF	TGCAGCGTTGAAGAACCCCCAGGGGGAAACACTGAAGCTTTCTTT
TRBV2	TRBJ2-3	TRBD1	CASSEFHLRDRGQKADTQYF	TGTGCCAGCAGTGAATTCCACCTTCGGGACAGGGGGCAAAAGGCAGATACGCAGTATTTT
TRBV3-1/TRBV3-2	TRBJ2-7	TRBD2	CASSQIGYPSGRGEQYF	TGTGCCAGCAGCCAAATAGGGTATCCTAGCGGGAGGGGAGAGCAGTACTTC
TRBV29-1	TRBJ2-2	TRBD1	CSVGQGAGELFF	TGCAGCGTTGGGCAGGGGGCCGGGGAGCTGTTTTTT
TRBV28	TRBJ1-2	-	CASKGGRPEGYTF	TGTGCCAGCAAGGGAGGGCGTCCGGAGGGCTACACCTTC
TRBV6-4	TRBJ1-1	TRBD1	CASSAGTGDTEAFF	TGTGCCAGCAGTGCCGGGACAGGGGACACTGAAGCTTTCTTT
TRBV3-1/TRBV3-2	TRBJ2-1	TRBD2	CASSQTSGSYNEQFF	TGTGCCAGCAGCCAGACTAGCGGATCCTACAATGAGCAGTTCTTC